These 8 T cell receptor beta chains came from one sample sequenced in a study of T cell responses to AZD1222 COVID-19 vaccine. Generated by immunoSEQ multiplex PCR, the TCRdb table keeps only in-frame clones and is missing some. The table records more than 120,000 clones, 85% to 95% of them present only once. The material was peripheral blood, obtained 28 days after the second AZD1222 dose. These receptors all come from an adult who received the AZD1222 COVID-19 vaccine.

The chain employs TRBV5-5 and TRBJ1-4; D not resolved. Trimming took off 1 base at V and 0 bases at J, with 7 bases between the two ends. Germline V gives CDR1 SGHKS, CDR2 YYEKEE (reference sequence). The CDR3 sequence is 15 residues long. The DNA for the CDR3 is TGTGCCAGCAGCTTGAGTCCCGCAACTAATGAAAAACTGTTTTTT. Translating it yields CASSLSPATNEKLFF.

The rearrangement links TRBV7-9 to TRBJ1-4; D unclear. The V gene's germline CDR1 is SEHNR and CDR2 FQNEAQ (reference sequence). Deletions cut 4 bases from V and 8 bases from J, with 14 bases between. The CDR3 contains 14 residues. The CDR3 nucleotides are TGTGCCAGCAGCTCGACATCCATTTGGGAAAAACTGTTTTTT. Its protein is CASSSTSIWEKLFF. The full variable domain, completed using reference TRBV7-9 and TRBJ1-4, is DTGVSQNPRHKITKRGQNVTFRCDPISEHNRLYWYRQTLGQGPEFLTYFQNEAQLEKSRLLSDRFSAERPKGSFSTLEIQRTEQGDSAMYLCASSSTSIWEKLFFGSGTQLSVL.

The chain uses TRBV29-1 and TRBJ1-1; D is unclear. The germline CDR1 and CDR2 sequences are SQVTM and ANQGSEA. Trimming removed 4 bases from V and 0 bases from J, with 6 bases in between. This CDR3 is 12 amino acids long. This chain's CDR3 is CSVAVLNTEAFF. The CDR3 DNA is TGCAGCGTTGCCGTCTTGAACACTGAAGCTTTCTTT.

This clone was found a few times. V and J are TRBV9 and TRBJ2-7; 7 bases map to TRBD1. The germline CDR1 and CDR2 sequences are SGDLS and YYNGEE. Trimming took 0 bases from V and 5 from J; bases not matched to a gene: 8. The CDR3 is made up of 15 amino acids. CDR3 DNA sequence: TGTGCCAGCAGCGTAGACGGACAGGATAGGGACGAGCAGTACTTC. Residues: CASSVDGQDRDEQYF.

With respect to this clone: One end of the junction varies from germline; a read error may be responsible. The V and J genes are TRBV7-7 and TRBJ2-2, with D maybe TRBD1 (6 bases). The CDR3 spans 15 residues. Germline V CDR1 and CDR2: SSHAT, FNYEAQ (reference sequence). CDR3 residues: CASSPWTANTGELFF. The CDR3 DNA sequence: TGTGCTAGCAGCCCGTGGACAGCGAACACCGGGGAGCTGTTTTTT.

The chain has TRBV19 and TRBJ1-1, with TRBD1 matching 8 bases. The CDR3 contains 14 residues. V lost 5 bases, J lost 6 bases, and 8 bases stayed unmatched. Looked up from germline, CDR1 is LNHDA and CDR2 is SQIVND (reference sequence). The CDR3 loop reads CASSQTGGSSEAFF. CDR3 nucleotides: TGTGCCAGTAGTCAAACAGGGGGAAGCTCTGAAGCTTTCTTT.

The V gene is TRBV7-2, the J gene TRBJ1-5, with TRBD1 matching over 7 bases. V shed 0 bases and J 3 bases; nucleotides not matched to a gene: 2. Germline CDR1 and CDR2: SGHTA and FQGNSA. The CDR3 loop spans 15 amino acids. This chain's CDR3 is CASSLAGQTNQPQHF. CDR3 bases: TGTGCCAGCAGCTTAGCGGGACAGACCAATCAGCCCCAGCATTTT.

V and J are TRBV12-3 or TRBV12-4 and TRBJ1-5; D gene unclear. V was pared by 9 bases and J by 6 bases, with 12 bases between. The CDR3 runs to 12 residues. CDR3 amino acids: CASPPRSQPQHF. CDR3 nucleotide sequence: TGTGCCAGTCCCCCCCGGAGTCAGCCCCAGCATTTT.